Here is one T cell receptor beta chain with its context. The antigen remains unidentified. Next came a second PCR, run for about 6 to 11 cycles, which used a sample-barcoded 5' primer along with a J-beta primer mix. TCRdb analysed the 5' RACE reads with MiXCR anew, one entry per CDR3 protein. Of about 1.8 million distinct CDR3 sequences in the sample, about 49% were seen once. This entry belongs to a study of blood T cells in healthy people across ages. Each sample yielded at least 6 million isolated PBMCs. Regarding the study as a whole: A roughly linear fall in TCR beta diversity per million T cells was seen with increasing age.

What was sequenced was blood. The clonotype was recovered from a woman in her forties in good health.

The CDR3, as DNA: TGTGCCACCAGTGATAGGCTAGCGGGGGCAACTCCACGAGAGACCCAGTACTTC. This sequence encodes CATSDRLAGATPRETQYF. The V gene is TRBV24-1, the J gene TRBJ2-7; 10 nucleotides match TRBD2. The DNA end is a closer match to TRBJ2-5, so the J assignment may be wrong. This CDR3 has 18 amino acids. Germline V gene data show CDR1 as KGHDR and CDR2 as SFDVKD.